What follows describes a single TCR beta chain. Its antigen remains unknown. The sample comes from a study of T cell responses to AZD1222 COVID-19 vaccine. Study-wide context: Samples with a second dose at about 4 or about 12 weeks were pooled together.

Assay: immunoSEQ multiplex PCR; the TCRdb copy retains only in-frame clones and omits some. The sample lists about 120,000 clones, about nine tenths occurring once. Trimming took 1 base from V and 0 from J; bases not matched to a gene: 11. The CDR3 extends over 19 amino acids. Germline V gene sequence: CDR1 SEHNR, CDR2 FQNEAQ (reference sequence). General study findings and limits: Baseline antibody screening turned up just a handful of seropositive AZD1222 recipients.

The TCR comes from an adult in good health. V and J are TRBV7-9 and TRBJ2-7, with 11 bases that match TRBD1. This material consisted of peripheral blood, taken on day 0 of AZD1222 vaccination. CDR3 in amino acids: CASSLGSLGQGGSSYEQYF. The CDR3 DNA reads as TGTGCCAGCAGCTTAGGGAGTTTGGGACAGGGGGGTAGCTCCTACGAGCAGTACTTC. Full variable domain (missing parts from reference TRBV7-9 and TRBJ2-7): DTGVSQNPRHKITKRGQNVTFRCDPISEHNRLYWYRQTLGQGPEFLTYFQNEAQLEKSRLLSDRFSAERPKGSFSTLEIQRTEQGDSAMYLCASSLGSLGQGGSSYEQYFGPGTRLTVT.